What follows describes a single T cell receptor (beta chain). Germline values: CDR1 MNHEY, CDR2 SVGEGT. The CDR3 runs to 16 residues. The V and J ends lost 6 bases and 0 bases respectively, with 18 bases between them. The data stem from a study of molecular identifiers for immune sequencing clone quantification. TCRdb reanalysed the PCR reads using MiXCR and keeps one entry per CDR3 protein. The table includes nearly 20,000 distinct CDR3 sequences, around 23% detected once. Sequenced input: naive CD8+ T cells from blood, with Jurkat cell RNA spiked in. The subset here: FACS-sorted CD8+CD4-CCR7+CD45RA+ naive T cells. The chain combines TRBV6-2 or TRBV6-3 with TRBJ2-7, with D unclear. The receptor comes from a human donor in good health. Some libraries in this study had Jurkat cell RNA spiked in. The CDR3 is CASSHPRQLSSYEQYF. CDR3 sequence (DNA): TGTGCCAGCAGCCACCCACGCCAGCTGAGCTCCTACGAGCAGTACTTC.